The next 10 T cell receptor beta chains were all read from a single sample in a study of blood T cells in healthy people across ages (dated by TCRdb to 2013 to 2016). Receptor libraries were prepared by 5' RACE. The sequencing machine was an Illumina HiSeq 2500. A second about 7 to 12 cycle PCR used a sample-barcoded 5' primer and a J-beta primer mix. TCRdb trimmed the raw reads at Q25, called clones with MiXCR and kept productive beta chains. Every distinct CDR3 protein forms one entry, paired with its most common genes and DNA. This sample gives over a million distinct CDR3 sequences in total; 45% of them show up just once. The top ten hold under 20% of the sample. Sequenced: blood. The receptors were sampled from a woman aged 55-75 years in good health.

This clonotype was detected many times. Relative to the germline gene, one junction end is altered; a read error may explain this. The rearrangement uses TRBV5-1 and TRBJ2-5; 11 positions match TRBD1. The CDR3 sequence is 14 residues long. The germline CDR1 and CDR2 sequences are SGHRS and YFSETQ. CDR3 in amino acids: CASSLGQGAETQYF. The CDR3 DNA reads as TGTGCCAGCAGTTTAGGACAGGGGGCAGAGACCCAGTACTTC.

The table lists this clonotype with many counts. This chain connects TRBV6-5 to TRBJ2-2; tentatively, D is TRBD2 (5 bases). V lost 6 bases and J lost 3, with 14 bases in between. This CDR3 region has 15 residues. Germline V lookup: CDR1 MNHEY, CDR2 SVGAGI. The CDR3 sequence: CASRVGLLDTGELFF. The CDR3 nucleotides read TGTGCCAGCAGGGTAGGACTTTTGGACACCGGGGAGCTGTTTTTT.

This clonotype was observed a single time. Compared with germline, one end of the junction differs, possibly owing to a read error. This chain uses TRBV27 with TRBJ2-1, with 8 nucleotides matching TRBD1. The CDR3 is 15 amino acids. The germline V gene has CDR1 MNHEY and CDR2 SMNVEV (reference sequence). This chain's CDR3 is CTSSPGQGNYNEQFF. CDR3 bases: TGTACCAGCAGTCCCGGACAGGGAAATTACAATGAGCAGTTCTTC.

This clonotype appeared a few times. This rearrangement joins TRBV10-1 to TRBJ2-5; possibly TRBD1 or TRBD2 for D (5 bases each). The germline V and J ends were trimmed by 1 base and 5 bases, with 14 bases remaining between them. The germline gives CDR1 WNHNN, CDR2 SYGVQD (reference sequence). CDR3 length: 15 residues. CDR3 sequence reads: CASSELGPGGETQYF. The CDR3 DNA reads TGCGCCAGCAGTGAGTTGGGACCCGGCGGGGAGACCCAGTACTTC.

V gene TRBV18 combines with J gene TRBJ2-4, with 8 bases fitting TRBD1. The J call could be wrong; TRBJ2-7 is a better fit for the DNA end. In germline, CDR1 is KGHSH, CDR2 LQKENI. This CDR3 is 15 amino acids long. For the CDR3, the DNA is TGTGCCAGCTCACCCCGACAGGGGAGTGGGAACGAGCAGTACTTC. Translating gives CASSPRQGSGNEQYF.

This chain uses TRBV5-1 with TRBJ2-7; D is perhaps TRBD1 (6 bases). The V gene's germline CDR1 is SGHRS and CDR2 YFSETQ. The CDR3 has 14 residues. With 4 bases removed from V and 1 base from J, the gap between germline ends came to 12 bases. The CDR3 coding sequence is TGCGCCAGCAGCATACGGACAGATTCCTACGAGCAGTACTTC. This codes for CASSIRTDSYEQYF.

V is TRBV9 and J is TRBJ2-1, with 7 bases identical to TRBD2. This CDR3 is built from 17 residues. CDR1 SGDLS and CDR2 YYNGEE come from the germline V gene. The junction had 6 bases not matched to a gene; V was cut back by 0 bases and J by 0 bases. CDR3 loop: CASSVGLGGDSYNEQFF. CDR3 DNA sequence: TGTGCCAGCAGCGTAGGATTGGGGGGGGACTCCTACAATGAGCAGTTCTTC. Full variable domain (missing parts from reference TRBV9 and TRBJ2-1): DSGVTQTPKHLITATGQRVTLRCSPRSGDLSVYWYQQSLDQGLQFLIQYYNGEERAKGNILERFSAQQFPDLHSELNLSSLELGDSALYFCASSVGLGGDSYNEQFFGPGTRLTVL.

This chain links TRBV7-2 with TRBJ2-7; TRBD2 matches at 12 bases. Germline V gene sequence: CDR1 SGHTA, CDR2 FQGNSA. The CDR3 is 13 amino acids. V was clipped by 10 bases and J by 12 bases; unmatched bases: 13. The CDR3 nucleotides read TGTGCCAAGACTAGCGGGAGTGTAGAGACCCTGTACTTC. The encoded protein is CAKTSGSVETLYF.

This chain joins TRBV20-1 and TRBJ1-2, with D unclear. The germline V gene has CDR1 DFQATT and CDR2 SNEGSKA (reference sequence). The CDR3 covers 13 residues. The V end lost 2 bases, the J end lost 2 bases, and 9 bases lay between the germline ends. CDR3 loop: CSARTTQNYGYTF. CDR3 coding DNA: TGCAGTGCTAGAACGACACAAAACTATGGCTACACCTTC.

This clonotype was counted many times. V is TRBV20-1 and J is TRBJ2-7; 7 positions agree with TRBD2. With V trimmed by 6 bases and J by 3 bases, 11 bases remained unmatched. Germline V lookup: CDR1 DFQATT, CDR2 SNEGSKA (reference sequence). The CDR3 covers 14 residues. The CDR3 DNA follows: TGCAGTGCCCCCCCGTGGGCGGGGGACTACGAGCAGTACTTC. Its translation: CSAPPWAGDYEQYF.